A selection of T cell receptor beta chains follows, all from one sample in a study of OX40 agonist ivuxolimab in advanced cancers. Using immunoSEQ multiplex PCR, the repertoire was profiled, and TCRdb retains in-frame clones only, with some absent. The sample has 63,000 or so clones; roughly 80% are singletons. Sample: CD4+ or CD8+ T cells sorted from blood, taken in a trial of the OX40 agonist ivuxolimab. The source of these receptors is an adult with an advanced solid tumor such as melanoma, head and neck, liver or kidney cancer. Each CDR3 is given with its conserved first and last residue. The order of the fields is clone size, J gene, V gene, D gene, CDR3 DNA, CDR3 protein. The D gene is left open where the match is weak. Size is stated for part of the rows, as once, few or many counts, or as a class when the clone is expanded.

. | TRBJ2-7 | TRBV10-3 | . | TGTGCCATCAGGGAGCGGGCAAGCTCCTACGAGCAGTACTTC | CAIRERASSYEQYF
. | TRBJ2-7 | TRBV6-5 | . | TGTGCCAGCAGGGGGGTCTACGAGCAGTACTTC | CASRGVYEQYF
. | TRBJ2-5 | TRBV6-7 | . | TGTGCCAGCAGTTACCCCCCCTTAGGGGGGGGCGTCGAGACCCAGTACTTC | CASSYPPLGGGVETQYF
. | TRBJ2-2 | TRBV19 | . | TGTGCCAGTACCGCTGGACGGTTCACCGGGGAGCTGTTTTTT | CASTAGRFTGELFF
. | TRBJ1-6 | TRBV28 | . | TGTGCCAATTCGGGTTTGCATAATTCACCCCTCCACTTT | CANSGLHNSPLHF
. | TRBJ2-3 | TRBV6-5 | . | TGTGCCAGCAGTGACCCGGGAACAGATACGCAGTATTTT | CASSDPGTDTQYF
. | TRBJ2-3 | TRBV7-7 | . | TGTGCCAGCAGCTTAGTTCGGGGGAACACAGATACGCAGTATTTT | CASSLVRGNTDTQYF
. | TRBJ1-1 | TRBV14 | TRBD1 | TGTGCCAGCAGGGGGACAGGGGGCCTTATGAACACTGAAGCTTTCTTT | CASRGTGGLMNTEAFF
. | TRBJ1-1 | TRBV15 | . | TGTGCCACCAGCACCGGTAGGCAGACGAACACTGAAGCTTTCTTT | CATSTGRQTNTEAFF
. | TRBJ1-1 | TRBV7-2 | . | TGTGCCAGCAGCCCTTTGACCGGGGGCACTGAAGCTTTCTTT | CASSPLTGGTEAFF
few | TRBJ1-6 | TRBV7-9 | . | TGTGCCAGCAGCTTATTGCAGGGGACTAATTCACCCCTCCACTTT | CASSLLQGTNSPLHF
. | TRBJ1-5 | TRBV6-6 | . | TGTGCCAGCACATCCGGGACACTACAGCCCCAGCATTTT | CASTSGTLQPQHF
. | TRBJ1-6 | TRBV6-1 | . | TGTGCCAGCAGTGAAGCGGTCACGGGACGGCTATCACCCCTCCACTTT | CASSEAVTGRLSPLHF
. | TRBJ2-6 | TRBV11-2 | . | TGTGCCAGCAGCTTAGAGGTCAGGGGCAGCTCTGGGGCCAACGTCCTGACTTTC | CASSLEVRGSSGANVLTF
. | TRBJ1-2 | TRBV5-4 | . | TGTGCCAGCAGCGCCCAACAGGGTAACTATGGCTACACCTTC | CASSAQQGNYGYTF
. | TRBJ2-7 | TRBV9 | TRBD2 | TGTGCCAGCAGCTCCGAGCTACTAGCGGGAGTTTACGAGCAGTACTTC | CASSSELLAGVYEQYF
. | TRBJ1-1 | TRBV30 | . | TGTGCCTGGAGGGACAAAAACACTGAAGCTTTCTTT | CAWRDKNTEAFF
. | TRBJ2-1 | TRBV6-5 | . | TGTGCCAGCAGAAGGGCCTACAATGAGCAGTTCTTC | CASRRAYNEQFF
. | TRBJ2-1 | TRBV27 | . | TGTGCCGCCGGGTCCTTTTCCTACAATGAGCAGTTCTTC | CAAGSFSYNEQFF
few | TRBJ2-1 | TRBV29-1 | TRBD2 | TGCAGCGTTGAATACATAGGACTAGTTGTGCAGTTCTTC | CSVEYIGLVVQFF
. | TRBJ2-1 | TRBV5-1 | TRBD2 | TGCGCCAGCAACGACCCCAGCGGGGGGTCGTACAATGAGCAGTTCTTC | CASNDPSGGSYNEQFF
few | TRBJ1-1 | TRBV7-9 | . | TGTGCCAGCAGCCAGGTCGAAGAAGCTTTCTTT | CASSQVEEAFF
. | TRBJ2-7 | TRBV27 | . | TGTGCCAGCAGTTTGCTGGGTAGAAGCTCCTACGAGCAGTACTTC | CASSLLGRSSYEQYF
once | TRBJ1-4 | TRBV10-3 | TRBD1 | TGTGCCATCAGTGAGTCTGGCAGGGGGCTAGAAAAACTGTTTTTT | CAISESGRGLEKLFF
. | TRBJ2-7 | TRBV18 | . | TGTGCCAGCTCACCCCGCGGCTACGAGCAGTACTTC | CASSPRGYEQYF
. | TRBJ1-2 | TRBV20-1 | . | TGCAGTGCTACTAGACTCAATTACTACACCTTC | CSATRLNYYTF